Each of the 8 T cell receptor beta chains below was sequenced from the same sample in a study of cytomegalovirus exposure and HLA in healthy donors. PCR primers comprised 60 Vbeta and 13 Jbeta primers. Repertoires were generated with immunoSEQ multiplex PCR, while TCRdb's copy carries only in-frame clones and drops some. The sample carries 150,000 to 200,000 clones, approximately 70% recorded once. Material: PBMCs. The receptors stem from a man in his late teens or twenties in good health and CMV-seropositive.

This clone was detected only a few times. The chain links TRBV19 to TRBJ1-1; D possibly corresponds to TRBD1 (6 bases). V lost 7 bases to trimming and J lost 1 base, with 19 bases between them. The length of the CDR3 is 16 residues. CDR1 is LNHDA and CDR2 is SQIVND in the germline V gene (reference sequence). The CDR3 sequence is CASTDPPGRGNTEAFF. CDR3 nucleotides: TGTGCCAGTACCGACCCCCCGGGCAGGGGGAACACTGAAGCTTTCTTT.

The chain carries TRBV19 and TRBJ2-1, with 8 bases matching TRBD2. V dropped 5 bases and J dropped 16; count of bases not matched to a gene: 10. The CDR3 runs to 12 residues. From germline, CDR1 is LNHDA and CDR2 SQIVND (reference sequence). The CDR3: CASSPGLVNLFF. The CDR3 coding sequence is TGTGCCAGTAGTCCGGGACTAGTAAATTTATTCTTC.

The genes are TRBV9 and TRBJ2-5, with 7 bases aligning to TRBD1. The CDR3 contains 13 residues. V was clipped by 5 bases and J by 4 bases; unmatched bases: 5. Germline V CDR1 and CDR2: SGDLS, YYNGEE. DNA of the CDR3: TGTGCCAGCAGTGCTAGACAGGGAGAGACCCAGTACTTC. As protein: CASSARQGETQYF.

The genes are TRBV30 and TRBJ1-2; TRBD1 aligns across 7 bases. V shed 0 bases and J 2 bases; nucleotides not matched to a gene: 3. CDR1 and CDR2 (germline): GTSNPN, SVGIG (reference sequence). The CDR3 covers 14 residues. As DNA, the CDR3 is TGTGCCTGGAGTGTGCAGGGGGAAAACTATGGCTACACCTTC. Its protein is CAWSVQGENYGYTF.

The chain is built from TRBV29-1 and TRBJ1-2; D may be TRBD1 (5 bases). Germline V gene data show CDR1 as SQVTM and CDR2 as ANQGSEA. This CDR3 contains 12 residues. With 4 bases removed from V and 1 base from J, the gap between germline ends came to 7 bases. The DNA of the CDR3 is TGCAGCGTTGCGGGACTTAACTATGGCTACACCTTC. Translating gives CSVAGLNYGYTF.

The rearrangement links TRBV10-3 to TRBJ1-2; 7 bases are a match to TRBD1. Per the germline V gene, CDR1 is ENHRY and CDR2 is SYGVKD. The CDR3 has 16 amino acids. Trimming cost V 0 bases and J 4 bases; bases outside gene matches: 8. CDR3 protein: CAISESTGFPFYGYTF. CDR3 sequence (DNA): TGTGCCATCAGTGAGTCGACAGGGTTCCCTTTCTATGGCTACACCTTC.

V usage is TRBV6-6 and J usage is TRBJ2-5; TRBD2 matches at 14 bases. V shed 6 bases and J 4 bases; nucleotides not matched to a gene: 4. The germline V gene has CDR1 MNHNY and CDR2 SVGAGI (reference sequence). CDR3 length: 15 amino acids. CDR3 coding DNA: TGTGCCAGCAGGGGACTAGCGGGAGCTCTAGAGACCCAGTACTTC. This codes for CASRGLAGALETQYF.

This sequence joins TRBV7-2 and TRBJ2-7; D uncertain. Germline CDR1 and CDR2: SGHTA and FQGNSA. Trimming cost V 9 bases and J 2 bases, with 17 bases left between them. CDR3 length: 14 residues. In nucleotides, the CDR3 is TGTGCCAGTTCCGGGTCCCCTTTAACCTACGAGCAGTACGTC. This translates into CASSGSPLTYEQYV.